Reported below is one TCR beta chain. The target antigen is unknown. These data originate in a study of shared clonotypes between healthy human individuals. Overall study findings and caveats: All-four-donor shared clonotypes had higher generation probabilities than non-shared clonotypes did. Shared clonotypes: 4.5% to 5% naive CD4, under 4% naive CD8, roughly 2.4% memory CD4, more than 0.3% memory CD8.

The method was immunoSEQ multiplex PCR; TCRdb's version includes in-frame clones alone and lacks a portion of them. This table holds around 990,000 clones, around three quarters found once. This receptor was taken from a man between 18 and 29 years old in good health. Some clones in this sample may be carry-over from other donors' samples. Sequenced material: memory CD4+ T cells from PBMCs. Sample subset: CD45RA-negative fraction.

In DNA form, the CDR3 reads TGTGCCAGGGGGGGGGTGAAAAACACCATATATTTT. Its translation is CARGGVKNTIYF. The chain carries TRBV30 and TRBJ1-3, with D possibly TRBD1 on 6 matching bases. Looked up from germline, CDR1 is GTSNPN and CDR2 is SVGIG (reference sequence). The CDR3 spans 12 residues. V was trimmed by 8 bases and J by 6 bases, leaving 14 bases between them.